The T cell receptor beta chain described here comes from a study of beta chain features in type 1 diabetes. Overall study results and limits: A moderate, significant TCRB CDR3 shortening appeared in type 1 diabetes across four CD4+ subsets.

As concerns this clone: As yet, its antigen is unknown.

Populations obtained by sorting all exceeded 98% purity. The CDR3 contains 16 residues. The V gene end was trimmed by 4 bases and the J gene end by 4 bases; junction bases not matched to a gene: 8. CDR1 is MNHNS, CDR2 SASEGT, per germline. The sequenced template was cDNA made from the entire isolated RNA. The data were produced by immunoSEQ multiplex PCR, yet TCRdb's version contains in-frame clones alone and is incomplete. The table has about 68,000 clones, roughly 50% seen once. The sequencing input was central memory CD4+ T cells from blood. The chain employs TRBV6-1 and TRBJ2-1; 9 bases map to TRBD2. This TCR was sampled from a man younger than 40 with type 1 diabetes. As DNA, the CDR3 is TGTGCCAGCAGTGCTCGACCTAGCGGGAAGTACAATGAGCAGTTCTTC. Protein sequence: CASSARPSGKYNEQFF.